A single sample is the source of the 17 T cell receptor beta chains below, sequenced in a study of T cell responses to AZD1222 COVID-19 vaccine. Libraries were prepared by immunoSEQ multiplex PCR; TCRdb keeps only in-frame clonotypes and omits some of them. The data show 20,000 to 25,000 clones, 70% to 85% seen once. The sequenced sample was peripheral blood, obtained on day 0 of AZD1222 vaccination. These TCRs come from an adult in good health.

The CDR3: CASSPLPGPYTEAFF. CDR3 coding DNA: TGTGCCAGCAGCCCCCTCCCGGGACCCTACACTGAAGCTTTCTTT. V and J are TRBV11-2 and TRBJ1-1, with D possibly matching TRBD1 (5 bases). Trimming pared 5 bases from V and 3 bases from J, leaving 16 bases between. The CDR3 has 15 amino acids. The V gene's germline CDR1 is SGHAT and CDR2 FQNNGV.

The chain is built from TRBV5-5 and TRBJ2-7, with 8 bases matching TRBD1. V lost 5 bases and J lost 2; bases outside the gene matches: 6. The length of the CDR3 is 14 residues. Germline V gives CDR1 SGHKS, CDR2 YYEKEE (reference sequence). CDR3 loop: CASRTGTGAYEQYF. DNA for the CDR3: TGTGCCAGCAGAACCGGGACAGGAGCCTACGAGCAGTACTTC. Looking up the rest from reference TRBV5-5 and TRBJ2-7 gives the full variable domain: DAGVTQSPTHLIKTRGQQVTLRCSPISGHKSVSWYQQVLGQGPQFIFQYYEKEERGRGNFPDRFSARQFPNYSSELNVNALLLGDSALYLCASRTGTGAYEQYFGPGTRLTVT.

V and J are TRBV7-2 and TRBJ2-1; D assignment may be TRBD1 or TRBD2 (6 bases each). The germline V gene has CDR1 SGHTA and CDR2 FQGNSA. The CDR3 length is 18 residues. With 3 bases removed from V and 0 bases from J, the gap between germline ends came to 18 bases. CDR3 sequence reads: CASSFGGGPTSSYNEQFF. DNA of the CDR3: TGTGCCAGCAGCTTCGGAGGGGGACCCACTAGCTCCTACAATGAGCAGTTCTTC.

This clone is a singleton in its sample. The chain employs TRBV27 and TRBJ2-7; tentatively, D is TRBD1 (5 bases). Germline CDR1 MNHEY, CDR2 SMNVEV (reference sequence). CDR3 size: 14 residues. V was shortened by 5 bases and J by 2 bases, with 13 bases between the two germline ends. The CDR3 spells CASSKTRVPYEQYF. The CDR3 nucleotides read TGTGCCAGCAGTAAAACCAGGGTCCCCTACGAGCAGTACTTC.

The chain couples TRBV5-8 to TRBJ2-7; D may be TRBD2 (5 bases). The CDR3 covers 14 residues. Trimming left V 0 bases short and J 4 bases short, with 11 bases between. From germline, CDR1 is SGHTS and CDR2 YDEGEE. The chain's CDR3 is CASSLELGSYEQYF. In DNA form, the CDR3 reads TGTGCCAGCAGCTTGGAACTAGGATCTTACGAGCAGTACTTC.

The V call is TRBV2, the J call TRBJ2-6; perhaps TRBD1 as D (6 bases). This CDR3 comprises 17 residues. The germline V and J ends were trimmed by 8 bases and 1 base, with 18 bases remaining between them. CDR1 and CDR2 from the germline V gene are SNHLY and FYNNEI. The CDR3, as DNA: TGTGCCAGCTCCAGGGGCAGGGTAGTTTCTGGGGCCAACGTCCTGACTTTC. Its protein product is CASSRGRVVSGANVLTF.

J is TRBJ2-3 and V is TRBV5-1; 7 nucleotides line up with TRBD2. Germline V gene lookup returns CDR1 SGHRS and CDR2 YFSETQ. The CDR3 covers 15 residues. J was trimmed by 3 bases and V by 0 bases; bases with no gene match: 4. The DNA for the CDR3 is TGCGCCAGCAGCTTGGCCGTGGGAGGGACAGATACGCAGTATTTT. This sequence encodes CASSLAVGGTDTQYF.

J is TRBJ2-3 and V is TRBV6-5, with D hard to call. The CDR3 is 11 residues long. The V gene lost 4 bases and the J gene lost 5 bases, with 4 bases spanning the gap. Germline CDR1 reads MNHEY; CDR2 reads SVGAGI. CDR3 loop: CASSSRDTQYF. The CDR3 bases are TGTGCCAGCAGTTCCAGAGATACGCAGTATTTT.

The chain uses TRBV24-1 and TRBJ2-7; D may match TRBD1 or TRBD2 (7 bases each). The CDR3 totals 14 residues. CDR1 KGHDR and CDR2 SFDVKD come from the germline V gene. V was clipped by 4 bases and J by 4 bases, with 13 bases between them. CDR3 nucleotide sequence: TGTGCCACCAGTGAGGGAGGGGGCGCGTACGAGCAGTACTTC. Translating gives CATSEGGGAYEQYF.

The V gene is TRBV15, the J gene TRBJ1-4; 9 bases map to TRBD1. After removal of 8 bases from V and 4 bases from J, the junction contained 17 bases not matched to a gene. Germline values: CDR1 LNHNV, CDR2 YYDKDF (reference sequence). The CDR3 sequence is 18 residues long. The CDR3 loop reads CATLGPGQGIGGNEKLFF. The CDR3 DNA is TGTGCCACCCTTGGTCCGGGACAGGGTATCGGAGGTAATGAAAAACTGTTTTTT.

The CDR3 DNA is TGTGCCACCAGCAGAGATGGGGCTAGCGGGAGTAGGAAGACCCAGTACTTC. It encodes CATSRDGASGSRKTQYF. The chain joins TRBV15 to TRBJ2-5; 10 nucleotides line up with TRBD2. The CDR3 loop spans 17 amino acids. The trim removed 0 bases at V and 6 bases at J, leaving 10 bases unmatched. Germline V gene lookup returns CDR1 LNHNV and CDR2 YYDKDF (reference sequence).

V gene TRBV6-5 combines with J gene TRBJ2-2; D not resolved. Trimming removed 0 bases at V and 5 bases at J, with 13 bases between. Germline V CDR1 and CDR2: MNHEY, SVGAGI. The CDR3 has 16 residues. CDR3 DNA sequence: TGTGCCAGCAGTTACTCGATAGTAGCCGGTACCGGGGAGCTGTTTTTT. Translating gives CASSYSIVAGTGELFF.

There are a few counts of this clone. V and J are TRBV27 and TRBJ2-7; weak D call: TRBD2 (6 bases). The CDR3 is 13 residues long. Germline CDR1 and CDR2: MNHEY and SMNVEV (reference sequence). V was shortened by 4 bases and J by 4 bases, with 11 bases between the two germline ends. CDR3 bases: TGTGCCAGCAGTTCCGGGACTCCGTACGAGCAGTACTTC. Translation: CASSSGTPYEQYF.

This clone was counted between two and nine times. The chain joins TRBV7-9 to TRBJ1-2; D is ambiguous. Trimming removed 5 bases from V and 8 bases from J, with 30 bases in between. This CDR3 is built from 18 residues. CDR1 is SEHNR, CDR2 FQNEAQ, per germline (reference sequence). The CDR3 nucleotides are TGTGCCAGCAGCCGATCCAACTCTGCCCTCCCCACAAGTTGGGGCTACACCTTC. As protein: CASSRSNSALPTSWGYTF.

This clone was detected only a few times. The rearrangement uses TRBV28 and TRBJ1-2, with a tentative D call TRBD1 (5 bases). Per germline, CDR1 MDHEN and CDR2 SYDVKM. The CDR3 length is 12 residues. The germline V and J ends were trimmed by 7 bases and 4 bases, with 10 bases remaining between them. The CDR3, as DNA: TGTGCCAGCAAAAGGGGACTCTATGGCTACACCTTC. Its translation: CASKRGLYGYTF.

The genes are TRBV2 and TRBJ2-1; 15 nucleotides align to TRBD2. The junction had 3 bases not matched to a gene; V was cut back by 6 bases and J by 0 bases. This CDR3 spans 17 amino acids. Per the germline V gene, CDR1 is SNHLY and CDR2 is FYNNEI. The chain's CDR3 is CASRGLAGGFSYNEQFF. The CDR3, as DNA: TGTGCCAGCAGGGGACTAGCGGGGGGTTTCTCCTACAATGAGCAGTTCTTC. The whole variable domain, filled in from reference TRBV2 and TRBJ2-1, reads EPEVTQTPSHQVTQMGQEVILRCVPISNHLYFYWYRQILGQKVEFLVSFYNNEISEKSEIFDDQFSVERPDGSNFTLKIRSTKLEDSAMYFCASRGLAGGFSYNEQFFGPGTRLTVL.

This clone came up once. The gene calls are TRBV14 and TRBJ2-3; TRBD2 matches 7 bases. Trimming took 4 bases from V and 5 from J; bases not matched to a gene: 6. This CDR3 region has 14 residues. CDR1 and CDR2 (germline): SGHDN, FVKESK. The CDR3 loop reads CASSPSGRVDTQYF. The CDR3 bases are TGTGCCAGCAGCCCTAGCGGACGGGTAGATACGCAGTATTTT.